This record covers a single TCR beta chain. Because it lacks the conserved phenylalanine or tryptophan at the end, this CDR3 is likely a read error. The sample comes from a study of OX40 agonist ivuxolimab in advanced cancers. Study as a whole: The treatment was a fully human IgG2 OX40 agonist, ivuxolimab. Patients achieving partial responses numbered three: one hepatocellular carcinoma case and two cutaneous melanoma cases. Patients got intravenous ivuxolimab at 0.01 to 10 mg/kg every 2 weeks.

The CDR3 is made up of 15 amino acids. V dropped 3 bases and J dropped 3; count of bases not matched to a gene: 7. The germline CDR1 and CDR2 sequences are LGHNA and YSLEER. This table comes from immunoSEQ multiplex PCR, and its TCRdb copy is limited to in-frame clones, with some not included. The profile shows 45,000 to 60,000 clones, about nine tenths of them singletons. The J gene is TRBJ1-1, the V gene TRBV4-3; 7 bases line up with TRBD1. This TCR was sampled from an adult with an advanced solid tumor such as melanoma, head and neck, liver or kidney cancer. This specimen consisted of CD4+ or CD8+ T cells sorted from blood, obtained in a trial of the OX40 agonist ivuxolimab. CDR3 region: CASSHLRGGHTEAFL. CDR3 nucleotides: TGCGCCAGCAGCCACCTCAGGGGGGGCCACACTGAAGCTTTCCTT.